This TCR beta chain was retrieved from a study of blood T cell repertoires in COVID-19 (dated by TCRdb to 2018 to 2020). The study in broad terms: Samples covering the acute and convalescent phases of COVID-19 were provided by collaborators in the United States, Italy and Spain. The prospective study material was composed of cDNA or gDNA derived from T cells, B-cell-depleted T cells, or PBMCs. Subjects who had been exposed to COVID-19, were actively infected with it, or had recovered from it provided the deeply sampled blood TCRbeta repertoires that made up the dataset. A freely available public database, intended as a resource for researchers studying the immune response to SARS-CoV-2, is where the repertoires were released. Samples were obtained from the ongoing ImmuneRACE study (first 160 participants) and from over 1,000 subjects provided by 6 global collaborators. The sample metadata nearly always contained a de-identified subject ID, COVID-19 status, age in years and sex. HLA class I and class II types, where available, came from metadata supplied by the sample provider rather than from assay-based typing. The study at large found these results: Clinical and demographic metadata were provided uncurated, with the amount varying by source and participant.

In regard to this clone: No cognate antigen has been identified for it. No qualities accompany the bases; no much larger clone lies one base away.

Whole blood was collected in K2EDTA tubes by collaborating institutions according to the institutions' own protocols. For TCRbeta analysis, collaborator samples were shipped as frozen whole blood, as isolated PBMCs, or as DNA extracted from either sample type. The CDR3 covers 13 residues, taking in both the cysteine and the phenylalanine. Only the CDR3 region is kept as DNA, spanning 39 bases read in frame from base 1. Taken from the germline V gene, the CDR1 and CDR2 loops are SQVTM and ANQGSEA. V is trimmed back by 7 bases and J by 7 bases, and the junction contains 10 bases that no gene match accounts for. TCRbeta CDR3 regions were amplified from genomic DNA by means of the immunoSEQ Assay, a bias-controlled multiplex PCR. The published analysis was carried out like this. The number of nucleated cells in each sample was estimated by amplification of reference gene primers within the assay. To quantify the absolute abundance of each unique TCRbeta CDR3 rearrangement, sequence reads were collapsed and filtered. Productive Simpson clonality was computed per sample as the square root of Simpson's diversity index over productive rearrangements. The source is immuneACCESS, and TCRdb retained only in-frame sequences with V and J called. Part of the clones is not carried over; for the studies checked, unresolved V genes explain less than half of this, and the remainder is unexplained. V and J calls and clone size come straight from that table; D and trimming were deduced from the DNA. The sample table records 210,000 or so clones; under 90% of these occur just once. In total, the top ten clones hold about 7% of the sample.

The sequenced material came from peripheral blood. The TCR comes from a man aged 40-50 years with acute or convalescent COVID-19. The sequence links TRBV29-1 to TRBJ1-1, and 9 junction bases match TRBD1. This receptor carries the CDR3 CSGNRGREDEAFF. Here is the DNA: TGCAGCGGTAACAGGGGGCGCGAAGATGAAGCTTTCTTT.